This T cell receptor beta chain was identified in a study of T cell repertoires in cytomegalovirus infection. Study summary: Both CMV infection and a matching HLA type were indicated by public TCR beta signatures.

TCRdb re-derived calls from the reads in MiXCR, one entry per CDR3 protein. This table holds under 500,000 distinct CDR3 sequences, 40% to 50% found once. Points from the study as a whole: Summed public TCR beta family frequency identified CMV carriers bearing the relevant HLA. HLA-C-restricted CMV-specific TCR beta clonotypes were dominant in the ex vivo response.

CDR3 length: 15 amino acids. V was clipped by 2 bases and J by 7 bases, with 14 bases between them. Germline lookup yields CDR1 MNHEY and CDR2 SMNVEV (reference sequence). This clonotype has more than one count but fewer than ten. Its target is not known. This TCR was sampled from a human donor in good health (CMV status not recorded). Some clones in this sample may be carry-over from other donors' samples. The sample consisted of cultured PBMCs, taken from culture after CMV antigen stimulation. The chain employs TRBV27 and TRBJ2-2; D not certain. The CDR3 loop reads CASSLRAVASGELFF. In DNA form, the CDR3 reads TGTGCCAGCAGTTTAAGAGCAGTTGCAAGCGGGGAGCTGTTTTTT.